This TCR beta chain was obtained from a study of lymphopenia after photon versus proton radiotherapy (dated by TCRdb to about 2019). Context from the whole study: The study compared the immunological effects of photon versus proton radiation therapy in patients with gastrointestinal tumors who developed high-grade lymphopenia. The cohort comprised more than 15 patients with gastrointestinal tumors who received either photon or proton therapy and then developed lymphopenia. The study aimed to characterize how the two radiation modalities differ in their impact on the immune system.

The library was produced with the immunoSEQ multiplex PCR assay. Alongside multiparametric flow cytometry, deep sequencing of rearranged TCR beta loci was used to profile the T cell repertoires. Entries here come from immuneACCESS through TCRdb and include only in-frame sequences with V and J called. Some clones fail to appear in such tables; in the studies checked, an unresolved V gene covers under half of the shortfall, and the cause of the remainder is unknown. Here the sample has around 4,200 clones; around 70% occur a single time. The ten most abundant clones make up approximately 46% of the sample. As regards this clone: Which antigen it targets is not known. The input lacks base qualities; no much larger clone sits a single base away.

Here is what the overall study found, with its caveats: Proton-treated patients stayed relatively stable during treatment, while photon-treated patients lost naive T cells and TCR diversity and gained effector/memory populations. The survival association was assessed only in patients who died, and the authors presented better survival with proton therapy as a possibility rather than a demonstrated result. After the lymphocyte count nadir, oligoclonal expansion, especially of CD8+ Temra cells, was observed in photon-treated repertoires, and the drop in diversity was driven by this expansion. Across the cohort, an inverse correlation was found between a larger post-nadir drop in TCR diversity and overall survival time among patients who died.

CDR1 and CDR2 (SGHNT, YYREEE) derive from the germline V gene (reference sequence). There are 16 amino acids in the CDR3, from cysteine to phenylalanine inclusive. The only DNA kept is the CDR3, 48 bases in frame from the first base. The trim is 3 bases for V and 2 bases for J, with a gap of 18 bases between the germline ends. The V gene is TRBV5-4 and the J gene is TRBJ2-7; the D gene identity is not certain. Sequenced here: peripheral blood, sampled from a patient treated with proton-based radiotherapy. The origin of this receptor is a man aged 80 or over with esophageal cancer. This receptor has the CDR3 CASSWGRAVLTYEQYF. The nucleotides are TGTGCCAGCAGCTGGGGTAGGGCGGTACTCACCTACGAGCAGTACTTC.